These T cell receptor beta chains were read from a single sample in a study of CD8 T cells in ankylosing spondylitis. TCRdb re-called the 5' RACE reads through MiXCR, storing one row per CDR3 protein. In the table there are roughly 700,000 distinct CDR3 sequences, 15% to 20% of which are singletons. Sequenced input: blood, either unsorted or a sorted T cell fraction (not recorded which). The origin of the receptors is a male donor with ankylosing spondylitis. The CDR3 runs from the conserved cysteine through the conserved F or W. The order of the fields is D gene, clone size, V gene, J gene, CDR3 protein, CDR3 DNA. D genes are given only for firm matches. Size is omitted from some rows. Given values are once, few, many or a class for expanded clones.

d_call: NA; clone_size: many; v_call: TRBV5-1; j_call: TRBJ2-1; cdr3_aa: CASSLALADYNEQFF; cdr3_nt: TGCGCCAGCAGCTTGGCACTAGCAGACTACAATGAGCAGTTCTTC
d_call: NA; clone_size: NA; v_call: TRBV6-5; j_call: TRBJ2-7; cdr3_aa: CASSYGGDIYEQYF; cdr3_nt: TGTGCCAGCAGTTACGGGGGGGACATCTACGAGCAGTACTTC
d_call: NA; clone_size: few; v_call: TRBV10-3; j_call: TRBJ1-5; cdr3_aa: CAISSDWNNQPQHF; cdr3_nt: TGTGCCATCAGTTCGGACTGGAACAATCAGCCCCAGCATTTT
d_call: NA; clone_size: NA; v_call: TRBV5-1; j_call: TRBJ2-1; cdr3_aa: CASSRGEPNLYNEQFF; cdr3_nt: TGCGCCAGCTCGAGGGGTGAGCCAAACTTATACAATGAGCAGTTCTTC
d_call: TRBD2; clone_size: many; v_call: TRBV7-9; j_call: TRBJ2-1; cdr3_aa: CASSLARGGTYNEQFF; cdr3_nt: TGTGCCAGCAGCTTAGCGCGGGGGGGAACCTACAATGAGCAGTTCTTC
d_call: NA; clone_size: many; v_call: TRBV20-1; j_call: TRBJ2-7; cdr3_aa: CSAIQSEQYF; cdr3_nt: TGCAGTGCTATACAGTCCGAGCAGTACTTC
d_call: NA; clone_size: few; v_call: TRBV5-1; j_call: TRBJ2-5; cdr3_aa: CASSLWAGEETQYF; cdr3_nt: TGCGCCAGCAGCTTGTGGGCCGGAGAAGAGACCCAGTACTTC
d_call: NA; clone_size: many; v_call: TRBV7-3; j_call: TRBJ2-7; cdr3_aa: CASSLKAELSYEQYF; cdr3_nt: TGTGCCAGCAGCTTAAAGGCAGAATTGTCCTACGAGCAGTACTTC
d_call: TRBD2; clone_size: few; v_call: TRBV20-1; j_call: TRBJ2-1; cdr3_aa: CSAEAGALSYNEQFF; cdr3_nt: TGCAGTGCTGAGGCGGGAGCCTTATCCTACAATGAGCAGTTCTTC
d_call: TRBD2; clone_size: NA; v_call: TRBV20-1; j_call: TRBJ2-5; cdr3_aa: CSALRLAGTETQYF; cdr3_nt: TGCAGTGCTCTCCGACTAGCGGGGACGGAGACCCAGTACTTC
d_call: NA; clone_size: NA; v_call: TRBV11-3; j_call: TRBJ1-1; cdr3_aa: CASRPSGRGNTEAFF; cdr3_nt: TGTGCCAGCAGACCCTCGGGCAGGGGGAACACTGAAGCTTTCTTT
d_call: NA; clone_size: few; v_call: TRBV5-5; j_call: TRBJ2-1; cdr3_aa: CASSLEERNNEQFF; cdr3_nt: TGTGCCAGCAGCTTGGAAGAGCGGAACAATGAGCAGTTCTTC
d_call: NA; clone_size: few; v_call: TRBV4-2; j_call: TRBJ2-3; cdr3_aa: CASSQEGQGITDTQYF; cdr3_nt: TGTGCCAGCAGCCAAGAGGGTCAGGGGATTACAGATACGCAGTATTTT
d_call: TRBD2; clone_size: few; v_call: TRBV20-1; j_call: TRBJ2-1; cdr3_aa: CSAQTGLAYYNEQFF; cdr3_nt: TGCAGTGCACAGACGGGACTAGCCTACTACAATGAGCAGTTCTTC
d_call: NA; clone_size: few; v_call: TRBV9; j_call: TRBJ1-1; cdr3_aa: CASSVPFDKEDTEAFF; cdr3_nt: TGTGCCAGCAGCGTACCGTTCGACAAGGAAGACACTGAAGCTTTCTTT
d_call: TRBD1; clone_size: few; v_call: TRBV7-9; j_call: TRBJ2-5; cdr3_aa: CASSLETGGSKTQYF; cdr3_nt: TGTGCCAGCAGCTTAGAGACAGGGGGCAGTAAGACCCAGTACTTC
d_call: NA; clone_size: NA; v_call: TRBV6-1; j_call: TRBJ1-1; cdr3_aa: CASSLHPRVGDTEAFF; cdr3_nt: TGTGCCAGCAGCCTCCATCCCAGGGTGGGAGACACTGAAGCTTTCTTT
d_call: NA; clone_size: NA; v_call: TRBV6-2/TRBV6-3; j_call: TRBJ2-5; cdr3_aa: CASSRPAETQYF; cdr3_nt: TGTGCCAGCAGCCGCCCGGCAGAGACCCAGTACTTC
d_call: TRBD1; clone_size: NA; v_call: TRBV7-6; j_call: TRBJ2-7; cdr3_aa: CASRQNRGPYEQYF; cdr3_nt: TGTGCCAGCAGACAAAACAGGGGGCCCTACGAGCAGTACTTC
d_call: TRBD2; clone_size: many; v_call: TRBV4-3; j_call: TRBJ2-1; cdr3_aa: CASSQGVGLAGIYEQFF; cdr3_nt: TGCGCCAGCAGCCAAGGGGTAGGCCTAGCGGGAATCTATGAGCAGTTCTTC
d_call: TRBD1; clone_size: NA; v_call: TRBV20-1; j_call: TRBJ1-5; cdr3_aa: CSALTGGNSNQPQHF; cdr3_nt: TGCAGTGCCCTGACAGGGGGAAATAGCAATCAGCCCCAGCATTTT
d_call: NA; clone_size: few; v_call: TRBV4-1; j_call: TRBJ1-6; cdr3_aa: CASSQEAGYNSPLHF; cdr3_nt: TGCGCCAGCAGCCAAGAAGCAGGGTATAATTCACCCCTCCACTTT
d_call: TRBD1; clone_size: NA; v_call: TRBV20-1; j_call: TRBJ1-2; cdr3_aa: CSARWDRGSIYYGYTF; cdr3_nt: TGCAGTGCTAGATGGGACAGGGGATCCATTTACTATGGCTACACCTTC
d_call: NA; clone_size: NA; v_call: TRBV3-1; j_call: TRBJ2-7; cdr3_aa: CASSQDRGQRVVFEQYF; cdr3_nt: TGTGCCAGCAGCCAAGATCGGGGACAGCGGGTGGTTTTTGAGCAGTACTTC
d_call: NA; clone_size: few; v_call: TRBV3-1; j_call: TRBJ2-3; cdr3_aa: CASSQDRREAKDF; cdr3_nt: TGTGCCAGCAGCCAAGATAGAAGGGAAGCAAAGGATTTT
d_call: NA; clone_size: few; v_call: TRBV29-1; j_call: TRBJ2-7; cdr3_aa: CSAEGDAYEQYF; cdr3_nt: TGCAGCGCAGAAGGGGACGCCTACGAGCAGTACTTC
d_call: NA; clone_size: few; v_call: TRBV4-1; j_call: TRBJ1-2; cdr3_aa: CASSQGRGGGIGYTF; cdr3_nt: TGCGCCAGCAGCCAAGGTCGAGGGGGGGGTATTGGCTACACCTTC
d_call: TRBD2; clone_size: few; v_call: TRBV5-4; j_call: TRBJ2-1; cdr3_aa: CASSFLSGSGYNEQFF; cdr3_nt: TGTGCCAGCAGCTTTCTCAGCGGGAGCGGATACAATGAGCAGTTCTTC
d_call: TRBD1; clone_size: many; v_call: TRBV9; j_call: TRBJ2-1; cdr3_aa: CASSRDPGGEQFF; cdr3_nt: TGTGCCAGCAGCAGGGACCCAGGGGGAGAGCAGTTCTTC
d_call: NA; clone_size: many; v_call: TRBV11-2; j_call: TRBJ1-1; cdr3_aa: CASSLFTGSTEAFF; cdr3_nt: TGTGCCAGCAGCTTATTTACCGGCAGCACTGAAGCTTTCTTT
d_call: NA; clone_size: few; v_call: TRBV20-1; j_call: TRBJ2-7; cdr3_aa: CSAPDSLASSYEQYF; cdr3_nt: TGCAGTGCCCCGGATTCCCTAGCTAGCTCCTACGAGCAGTACTTC
d_call: NA; clone_size: NA; v_call: TRBV30; j_call: TRBJ1-2; cdr3_aa: CAWSQQNYGYTF; cdr3_nt: TGTGCCTGGAGCCAGCAGAACTATGGCTACACCTTC
d_call: NA; clone_size: few; v_call: TRBV20-1; j_call: TRBJ1-5; cdr3_aa: CSAREPLGGSENQPQHF; cdr3_nt: TGCAGTGCTAGAGAACCCCTGGGAGGGTCTGAGAACCAGCCCCAGCATTTT
d_call: TRBD2; clone_size: NA; v_call: TRBV19; j_call: TRBJ2-1; cdr3_aa: CASSIGLAGFQFF; cdr3_nt: TGTGCCAGTAGCATAGGACTAGCGGGATTTCAGTTCTTC
d_call: NA; clone_size: NA; v_call: TRBV7-9; j_call: TRBJ1-2; cdr3_aa: CASSHRLSEANYGYTF; cdr3_nt: TGTGCCAGCAGCCACCGCCTTTCCGAAGCCAACTATGGCTACACCTTC
d_call: TRBD1; clone_size: NA; v_call: TRBV7-9; j_call: TRBJ2-7; cdr3_aa: CASSSDRGSWVAEQYF; cdr3_nt: TGTGCCAGCAGCTCGGACAGGGGGTCCTGGGTCGCCGAGCAGTACTTC
d_call: NA; clone_size: few; v_call: TRBV15; j_call: TRBJ2-1; cdr3_aa: CATSRDLRNRHNEQFF; cdr3_nt: TGTGCCACCAGCAGAGATCTTCGGAATCGCCACAATGAGCAGTTCTTC
d_call: NA; clone_size: NA; v_call: TRBV3-1; j_call: TRBJ2-5; cdr3_aa: CASSPDASWQETQYF; cdr3_nt: TGTGCCAGCAGCCCGGACGCTAGTTGGCAAGAGACCCAGTACTTC
d_call: NA; clone_size: NA; v_call: TRBV7-6; j_call: TRBJ2-1; cdr3_aa: CASSARDQNNEQFF; cdr3_nt: TGTGCCAGCAGCGCCCGGGACCAAAACAATGAGCAGTTCTTC
d_call: TRBD2; clone_size: NA; v_call: TRBV7-9; j_call: TRBJ2-5; cdr3_aa: CASSIAGLKMVETQYF; cdr3_nt: TGTGCCAGCAGCATAGCGGGGTTAAAGATGGTGGAGACCCAGTACTTC
d_call: NA; clone_size: few; v_call: TRBV29-1; j_call: TRBJ2-7; cdr3_aa: CSAGQESIYAEQYF; cdr3_nt: TGCAGCGCCGGCCAGGAGAGTATCTACGCGGAGCAGTACTTC
d_call: TRBD2; clone_size: few; v_call: TRBV2; j_call: TRBJ2-1; cdr3_aa: CASSLRGLAGANNEQFF; cdr3_nt: TGTGCCAGCAGTTTACGGGGACTAGCGGGGGCAAACAATGAGCAGTTCTTC
d_call: NA; clone_size: few; v_call: TRBV27; j_call: TRBJ2-7; cdr3_aa: CASRGLTQGPSYEQYF; cdr3_nt: TGTGCCAGCAGGGGTCTTACACAGGGTCCGTCCTACGAGCAGTACTTC
d_call: TRBD1; clone_size: few; v_call: TRBV7-3; j_call: TRBJ2-3; cdr3_aa: CASSSGTGITDTQYF; cdr3_nt: TGTGCCAGCAGCTCCGGGACAGGGATTACAGATACGCAGTATTTT
d_call: NA; clone_size: NA; v_call: TRBV20-1; j_call: TRBJ1-2; cdr3_aa: CSATQWEVNYGYTF; cdr3_nt: TGCAGTGCTACCCAATGGGAGGTGAACTATGGCTACACCTTC
d_call: TRBD1; clone_size: many; v_call: TRBV29-1; j_call: TRBJ1-2; cdr3_aa: CSALTGFYYTF; cdr3_nt: TGCAGCGCCCTGACAGGGTTCTACTACACCTTC
d_call: TRBD2; clone_size: few; v_call: TRBV5-1; j_call: TRBJ2-1; cdr3_aa: CASSGGLADNNEQFF; cdr3_nt: TGCGCCAGCAGCGGCGGACTAGCGGATAACAATGAGCAGTTCTTC
d_call: NA; clone_size: few; v_call: TRBV12-3/TRBV12-4; j_call: TRBJ1-6; cdr3_aa: CASSSLTGYSPLHF; cdr3_nt: TGTGCCAGCAGTTCCCTGACAGGATATTCACCCCTCCACTTT
d_call: NA; clone_size: NA; v_call: TRBV4-1; j_call: TRBJ2-7; cdr3_aa: CASSQVGNVEQYF; cdr3_nt: TGCGCCAGCAGCCAGGTGGGGAACGTCGAGCAGTACTTC
d_call: TRBD1; clone_size: few; v_call: TRBV12-3/TRBV12-4; j_call: TRBJ1-1; cdr3_aa: CASNPDRRLGTEAFF; cdr3_nt: TGTGCCAGCAACCCGGACAGGCGCCTTGGCACTGAAGCTTTCTTT
d_call: TRBD1; clone_size: NA; v_call: TRBV12-3/TRBV12-4; j_call: TRBJ1-3; cdr3_aa: CASSRDSPNTIYF; cdr3_nt: TGTGCCAGCAGCAGGGACAGTCCTAACACCATATATTTT
d_call: NA; clone_size: few; v_call: TRBV9; j_call: TRBJ1-6; cdr3_aa: CASSVGGGGNSPLHF; cdr3_nt: TGTGCCAGCAGCGTAGGGGGCGGCGGTAATTCACCCCTCCACTTT
d_call: NA; clone_size: many; v_call: TRBV7-2; j_call: TRBJ2-1; cdr3_aa: CASSLVSGQGSNEQFF; cdr3_nt: TGTGCCAGCAGCTTAGTTTCTGGGCAGGGTTCCAATGAGCAGTTCTTC
d_call: NA; clone_size: few; v_call: TRBV4-1; j_call: TRBJ2-3; cdr3_aa: CASSQDEDTEDTQYF; cdr3_nt: TGCGCCAGCAGCCAAGACGAGGACACCGAGGATACGCAGTATTTT
d_call: NA; clone_size: many; v_call: TRBV12-3/TRBV12-4; j_call: TRBJ1-4; cdr3_aa: CASSPTIQWGEKLFF; cdr3_nt: TGTGCCAGCAGTCCCACCATCCAATGGGGTGAAAAACTGTTTTTT